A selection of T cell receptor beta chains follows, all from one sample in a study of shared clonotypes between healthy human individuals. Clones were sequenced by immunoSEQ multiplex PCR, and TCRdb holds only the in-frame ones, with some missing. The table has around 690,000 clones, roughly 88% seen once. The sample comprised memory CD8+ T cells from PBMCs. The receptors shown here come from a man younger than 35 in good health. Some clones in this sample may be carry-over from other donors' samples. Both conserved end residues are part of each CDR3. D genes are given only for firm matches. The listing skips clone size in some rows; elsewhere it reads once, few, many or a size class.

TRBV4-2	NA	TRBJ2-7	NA	CASSSTYEQYF	TGTGCCAGCAGCTCCACCTACGAGCAGTACTTC
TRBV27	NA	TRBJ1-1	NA	CARGRWVLVNTEAFF	TGTGCCAGAGGGCGCTGGGTCTTGGTGAACACTGAAGCTTTCTTT
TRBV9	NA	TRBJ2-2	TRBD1	CASSVGGGPGELFF	TGTGCCAGCAGCGTAGGAGGGGGCCCCGGGGAGCTGTTTTTT
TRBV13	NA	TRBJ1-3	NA	CASSSQGTGNTIYF	TGTGCCAGCAGCTCGCAGGGAACAGGAAACACCATATATTTT
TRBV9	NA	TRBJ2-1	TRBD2	CASSVSPSGPKEGDNEQFF	TGTGCCAGCAGCGTTAGTCCTAGCGGGCCTAAAGAGGGGGACAATGAGCAGTTCTTC
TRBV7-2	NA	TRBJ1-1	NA	CASSPPSNTEAFF	TGTGCCAGCAGCCCGCCCTCGAACACTGAAGCTTTCTTT
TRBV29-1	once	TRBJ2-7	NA	CSVQGGAYEQYF	TGCAGCGTTCAGGGCGGTGCCTACGAGCAGTACTTC
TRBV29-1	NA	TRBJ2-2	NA	CSVDPSYTGELFF	TGCAGCGTTGACCCTTCTTACACCGGGGAGCTGTTTTTT
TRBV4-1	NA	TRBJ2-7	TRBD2	CASSPLRTAGDEQYF	TGCGCCAGCAGCCCATTAAGGACAGCGGGGGACGAGCAGTACTTC
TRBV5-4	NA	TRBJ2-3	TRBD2	CASSTIAGGTDTQYF	TGTGCCAGCAGCACCATAGCGGGAGGGACAGATACGCAGTATTTT
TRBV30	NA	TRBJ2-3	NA	CAWYRDTQYF	TGTGCCTGGTACCGAGATACGCAGTATTTT
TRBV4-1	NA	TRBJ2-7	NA	CASSQGGGVTYEQYF	TGCGCCAGCAGCCAAGGGGGTGGAGTCACCTACGAGCAGTACTTC
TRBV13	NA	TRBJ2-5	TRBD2	CASSLRVAGAETQYF	TGTGCCAGCAGCTTACGGGTAGCGGGAGCGGAGACCCAGTACTTC
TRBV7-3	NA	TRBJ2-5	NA	CASSFRTGQETQYF	TGTGCCAGCAGCTTCCGCACAGGGCAAGAGACCCAGTACTTC
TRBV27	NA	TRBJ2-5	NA	CASSPWGEETQYF	TGTGCCAGCAGTCCTTGGGGGGAAGAGACCCAGTACTTC
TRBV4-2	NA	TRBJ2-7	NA	CASSQDWPGAYEQYF	TGTGCCAGCAGCCAAGATTGGCCCGGGGCTTACGAGCAGTACTTC
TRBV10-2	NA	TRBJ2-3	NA	CASWRGSSTDTQYF	TGCGCCAGCTGGAGGGGGTCTAGCACAGATACGCAGTATTTT
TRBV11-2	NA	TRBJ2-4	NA	CASSLAHRENIQYF	TGTGCCAGCAGCTTAGCCCATCGGGAAAACATTCAGTACTTC
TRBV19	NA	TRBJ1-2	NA	CASTLMAGRGYTF	TGTGCCAGTACGTTAATGGCAGGGCGTGGCTACACCTTC
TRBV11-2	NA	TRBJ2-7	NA	CASSLWGSHEQYF	TGTGCCAGCAGCTTATGGGGATCCCACGAGCAGTACTTC
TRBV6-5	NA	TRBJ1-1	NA	CASMLRGMNTEAFF	TGTGCCAGCATGCTGCGGGGAATGAACACTGAAGCTTTCTTT
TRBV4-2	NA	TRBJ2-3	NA	CASSQESVYHTDTQYF	TGTGCCAGCAGCCAAGAAAGTGTCTATCACACAGATACGCAGTATTTT
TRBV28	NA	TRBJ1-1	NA	CASSLGDWTEAFF	TGTGCCAGCAGTTTAGGGGACTGGACTGAAGCTTTCTTT
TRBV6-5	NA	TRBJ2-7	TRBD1	CASSYDTGGYEQYF	TGTGCCAGCAGTTACGATACAGGGGGTTACGAGCAGTACTTC
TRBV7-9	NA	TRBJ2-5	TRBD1	CASSGGTGEETQYF	TGTGCCAGCAGCGGCGGGACAGGGGAGGAGACCCAGTACTTC
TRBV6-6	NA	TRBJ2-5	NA	CASSDLSQETQYF	TGTGCCAGCAGTGACTTGTCGCAAGAGACCCAGTACTTC
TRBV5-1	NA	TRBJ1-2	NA	CASSLEQRYQGYGYTF	TGCGCCAGCAGCTTGGAACAAAGATACCAGGGCTATGGCTACACCTTC
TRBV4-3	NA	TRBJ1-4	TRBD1	CASSPGQGAGIGELFF	TGCGCCAGCAGCCCCGGACAGGGGGCGGGGATTGGGGAACTGTTTTTT
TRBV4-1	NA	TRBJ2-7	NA	CASSQDPGVTYEQYF	TGCGCCAGCAGCCAAGATCCCGGCGTAACCTACGAGCAGTACTTC
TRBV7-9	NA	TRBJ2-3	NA	CASSYRPDTQYF	TGTGCCAGCAGCTACCGCCCAGATACGCAGTATTTT
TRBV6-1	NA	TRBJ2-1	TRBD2	CASSEFGSGEFF	TGTGCCAGCAGTGAATTCGGTAGCGGGGAGTTCTTC
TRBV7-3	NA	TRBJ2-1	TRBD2	CASSLRLAASYNEQFF	TGTGCCAGCAGCCTGCGGCTAGCGGCCTCCTACAATGAGCAGTTCTTC
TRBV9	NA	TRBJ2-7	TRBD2	CASSVDASGEYEQYF	TGTGCCAGCAGCGTAGACGCTAGCGGGGAATACGAGCAGTACTTC
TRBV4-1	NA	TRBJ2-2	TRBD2	CASSQGVALAGVRGTGELFF	TGCGCCAGCAGCCAAGGGGTCGCTCTAGCGGGAGTCCGCGGCACCGGGGAGCTGTTTTTT
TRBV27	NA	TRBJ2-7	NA	CASSLSGGEQYF	TGTGCCAGCAGTTTATCAGGAGGGGAGCAGTACTTC
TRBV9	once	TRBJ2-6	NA	CASSVNRFSSGANVLTF	TGTGCCAGCAGCGTAAACCGTTTTAGCTCTGGGGCCAACGTCCTGACTTTC
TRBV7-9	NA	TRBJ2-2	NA	CASSLAAGTGELFF	TGTGCCAGCAGCTTAGCAGCGGGCACCGGGGAGCTGTTTTTT
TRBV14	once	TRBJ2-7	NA	CASSQDLREYDEQYF	TGTGCCAGCAGCCAAGATCTTCGGGAGTACGACGAGCAGTACTTC
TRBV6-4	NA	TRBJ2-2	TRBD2	CASSGTTRLAGAPTGELFF	TGTGCCAGCAGTGGAACCACCAGACTAGCGGGAGCCCCTACCGGGGAGCTGTTTTTT
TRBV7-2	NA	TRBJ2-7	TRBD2	CASSLGTSGTQEQYF	TGTGCCAGCAGCTTAGGAACTAGCGGGACGCAGGAGCAGTACTTC
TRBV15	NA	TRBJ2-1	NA	CATSPTQFSYNEQFF	TGTGCCACCAGCCCCACCCAATTCTCCTACAATGAGCAGTTCTTC
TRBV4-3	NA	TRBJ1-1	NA	CASSQDSPGNTEAFF	TGCGCCAGCAGCCAAGATTCCCCCGGGAACACTGAAGCTTTCTTT
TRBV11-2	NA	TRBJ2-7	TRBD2	CASSLGLAGSYEQYF	TGTGCCAGCAGCTTAGGGCTAGCGGGCTCCTACGAGCAGTACTTC